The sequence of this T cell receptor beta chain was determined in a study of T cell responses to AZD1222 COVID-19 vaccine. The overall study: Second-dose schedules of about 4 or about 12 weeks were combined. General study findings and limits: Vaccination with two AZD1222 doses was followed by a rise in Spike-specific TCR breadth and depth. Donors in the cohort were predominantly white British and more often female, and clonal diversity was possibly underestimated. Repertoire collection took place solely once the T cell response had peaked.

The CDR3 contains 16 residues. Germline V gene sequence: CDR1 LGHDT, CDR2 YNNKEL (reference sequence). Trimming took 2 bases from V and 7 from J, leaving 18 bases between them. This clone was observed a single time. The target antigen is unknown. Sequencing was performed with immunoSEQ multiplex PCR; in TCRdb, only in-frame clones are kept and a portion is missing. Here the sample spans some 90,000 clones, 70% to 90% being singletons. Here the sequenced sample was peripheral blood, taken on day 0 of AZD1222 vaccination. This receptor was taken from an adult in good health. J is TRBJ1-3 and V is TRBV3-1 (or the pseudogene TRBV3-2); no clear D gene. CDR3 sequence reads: CASSQYRGNLRNTIYF. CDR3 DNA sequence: TGTGCCAGCAGCCAATACCGGGGTAACCTCCGGAACACCATATATTTT.